This T cell receptor (beta chain) was sequenced in a study of cytomegalovirus exposure and HLA in healthy donors. Researchers ran the PCR with 60 Vbeta and 13 Jbeta primers. TCRdb's copy holds only in-frame clones and misses some; the assay was immunoSEQ multiplex PCR. The data hold around 200,000 clones, with roughly four fifths observed a single time. The CDR3 loop spans 13 amino acids. V was cut by 7 bases and J by 4 bases, with 14 bases left in between. Germline V lookup: CDR1 SEHNR, CDR2 FQNEAQ (reference sequence). This clone was found once. What was sequenced was PBMCs. The receptor was isolated from a man between 50 and 59 years old in good health and CMV-seronegative. The chain is built from TRBV7-9 and TRBJ2-7; D possibly corresponds to TRBD1 (7 bases). The CDR3 region is CASTPTGRYEQYF. The CDR3 DNA reads TGTGCCAGCACACCGACAGGGAGGTACGAGCAGTACTTC. Based on the CDR3 plus reference TRBV7-9 and TRBJ2-7, the full variable domain is DTGVSQNPRHKITKRGQNVTFRCDPISEHNRLYWYRQTLGQGPEFLTYFQNEAQLEKSRLLSDRFSAERPKGSFSTLEIQRTEQGDSAMYLCASTPTGRYEQYFGPGTRLTVT.